This TCR beta chain was recovered during a study of spatial heterogeneity in lung cancer. Trimming removed 1 base from V and 5 bases from J; junction bases left unmatched: 3. This CDR3 contains 15 residues. The germline gives CDR1 KGHSH, CDR2 LQKENI. The time point here: sample taken at primary tumor resection. Samples came from some 71 TRACERx patients with untreated early-stage lung cancer. Each CDR3 protein gets one entry after TCRdb re-called the 5' RACE reads with MiXCR. The sample contains about 38,000 distinct CDR3 sequences, 6.5% to 8.5% of which appear only once. This sample comprised PBMCs, obtained at surgery. This receptor was taken from a male donor with early-stage non-small cell lung cancer. The rearrangement joins TRBV18 to TRBJ2-1; 9 nucleotides line up with TRBD2. CDR3 amino acids: CASSPLAGANNEQFF. The CDR3 DNA follows: TGTGCCAGCTCACCACTAGCGGGAGCCAACAATGAGCAGTTCTTC.